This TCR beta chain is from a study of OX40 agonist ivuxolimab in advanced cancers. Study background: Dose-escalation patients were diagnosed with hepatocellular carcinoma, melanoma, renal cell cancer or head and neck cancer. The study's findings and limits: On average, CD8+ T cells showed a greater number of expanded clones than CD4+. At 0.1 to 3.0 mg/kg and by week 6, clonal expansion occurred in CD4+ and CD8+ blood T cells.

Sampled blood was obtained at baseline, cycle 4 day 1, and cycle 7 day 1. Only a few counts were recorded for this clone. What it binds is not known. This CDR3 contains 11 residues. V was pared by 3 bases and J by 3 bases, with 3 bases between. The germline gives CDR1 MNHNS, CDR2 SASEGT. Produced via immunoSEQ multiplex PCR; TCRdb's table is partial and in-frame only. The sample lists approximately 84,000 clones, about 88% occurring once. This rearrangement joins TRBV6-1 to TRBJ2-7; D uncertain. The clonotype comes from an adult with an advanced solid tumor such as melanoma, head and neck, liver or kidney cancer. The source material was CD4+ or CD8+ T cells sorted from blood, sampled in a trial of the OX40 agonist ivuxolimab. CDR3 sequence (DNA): TGTGCCAGCAGTGATTACTACGAGCAGTACTTC. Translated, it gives CASSDYYEQYF.